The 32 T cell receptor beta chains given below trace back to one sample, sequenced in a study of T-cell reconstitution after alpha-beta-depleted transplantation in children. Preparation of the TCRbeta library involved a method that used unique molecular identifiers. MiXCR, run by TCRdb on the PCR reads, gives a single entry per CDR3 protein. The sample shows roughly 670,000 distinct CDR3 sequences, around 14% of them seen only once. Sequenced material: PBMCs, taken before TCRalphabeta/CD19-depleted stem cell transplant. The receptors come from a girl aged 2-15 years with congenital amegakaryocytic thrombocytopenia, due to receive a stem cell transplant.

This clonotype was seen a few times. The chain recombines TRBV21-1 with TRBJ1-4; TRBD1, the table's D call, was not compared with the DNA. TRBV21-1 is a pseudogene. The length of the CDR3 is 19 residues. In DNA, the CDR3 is TGTGCCAGCAGCAAAGAGGAGTCCGGGACATATACCCCTAATGAAAAACTGTTTTTT. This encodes CASSKEESGTYTPNEKLFF.

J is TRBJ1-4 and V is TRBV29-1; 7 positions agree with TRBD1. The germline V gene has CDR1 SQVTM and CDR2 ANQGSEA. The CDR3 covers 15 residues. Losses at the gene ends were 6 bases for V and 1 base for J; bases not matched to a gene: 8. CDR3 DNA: TGCAGCGTAGATTTTGGGACAGAAACTAATGAAAAACTGTTTTTT. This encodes CSVDFGTETNEKLFF.

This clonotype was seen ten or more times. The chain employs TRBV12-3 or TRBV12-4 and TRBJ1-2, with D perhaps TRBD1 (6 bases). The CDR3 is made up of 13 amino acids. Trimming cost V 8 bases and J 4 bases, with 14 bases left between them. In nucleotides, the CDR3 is TGTGCCAGCTCAAATGGGGGGGCCTATGGCTACACCTTC. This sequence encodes CASSNGGAYGYTF.

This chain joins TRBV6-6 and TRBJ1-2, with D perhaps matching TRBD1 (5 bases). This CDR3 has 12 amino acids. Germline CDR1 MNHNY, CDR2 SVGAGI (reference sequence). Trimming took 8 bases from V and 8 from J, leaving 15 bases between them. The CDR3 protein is CASRDSMSGYTF. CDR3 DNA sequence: TGTGCCAGCCGAGACAGTATGTCCGGCTACACCTTC.

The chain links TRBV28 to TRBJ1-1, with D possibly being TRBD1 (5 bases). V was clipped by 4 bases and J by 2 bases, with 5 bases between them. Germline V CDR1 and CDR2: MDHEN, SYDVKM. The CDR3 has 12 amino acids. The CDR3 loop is CASSWDNTEAFF. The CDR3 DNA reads TGTGCCAGCAGTTGGGACAACACTGAAGCTTTCTTT.

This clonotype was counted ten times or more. CDR3 sequence: CSARIDYTQYF. The CDR3 nucleotides read TGCAGTGCCCGAATCGATTATACGCAGTATTTT. This sequence joins TRBV20-1 and TRBJ2-3; D is uncertain. The CDR3 totals 11 residues. V dropped 6 bases and J dropped 7 bases, with 11 bases sitting between them. Germline V lookup: CDR1 DFQATT, CDR2 SNEGSKA (reference sequence).

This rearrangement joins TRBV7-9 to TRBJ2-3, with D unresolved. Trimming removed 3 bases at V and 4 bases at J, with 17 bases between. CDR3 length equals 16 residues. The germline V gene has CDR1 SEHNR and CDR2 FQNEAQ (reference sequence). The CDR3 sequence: CASSFQAHVSADTQYF. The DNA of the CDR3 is TGTGCCAGCAGCTTTCAGGCCCATGTGAGTGCAGATACGCAGTATTTT.

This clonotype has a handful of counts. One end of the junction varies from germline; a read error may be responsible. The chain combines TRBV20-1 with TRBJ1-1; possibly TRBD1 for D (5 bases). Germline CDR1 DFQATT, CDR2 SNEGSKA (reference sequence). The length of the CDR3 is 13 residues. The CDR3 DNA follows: TGCAGTGCAAGAGTAGGAGGGGTCCCTGAAGCTTTCTTT. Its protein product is CSARVGGVPEAFF.

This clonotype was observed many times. The CDR3 loop is CASSLHRVGFGYTF. Written as DNA, the CDR3 is TGTGCCAGCAGCTTACATCGGGTCGGCTTTGGCTACACCTTC. This chain joins TRBV7-2 and TRBJ1-2; D not resolved. CDR1 and CDR2 from the germline V gene are SGHTA and FQGNSA. There are 14 residues in the CDR3. Trimming left V 2 bases short and J 7 bases short, with 14 bases between.

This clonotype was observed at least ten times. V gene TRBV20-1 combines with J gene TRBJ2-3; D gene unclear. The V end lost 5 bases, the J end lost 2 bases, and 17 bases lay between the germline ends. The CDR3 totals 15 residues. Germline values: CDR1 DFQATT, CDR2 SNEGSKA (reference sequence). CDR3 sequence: CSAPVGGWATDTQYF. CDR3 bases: TGCAGTGCTCCCGTGGGTGGTTGGGCCACAGATACGCAGTATTTT.

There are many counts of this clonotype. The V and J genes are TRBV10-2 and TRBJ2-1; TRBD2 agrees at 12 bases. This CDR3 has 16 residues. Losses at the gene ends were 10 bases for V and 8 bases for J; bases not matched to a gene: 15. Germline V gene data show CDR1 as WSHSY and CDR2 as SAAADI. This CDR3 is CATLRLAGALFYEQFF. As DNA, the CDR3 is TGCGCCACCCTGAGACTAGCGGGAGCCCTATTCTATGAGCAGTTCTTC.

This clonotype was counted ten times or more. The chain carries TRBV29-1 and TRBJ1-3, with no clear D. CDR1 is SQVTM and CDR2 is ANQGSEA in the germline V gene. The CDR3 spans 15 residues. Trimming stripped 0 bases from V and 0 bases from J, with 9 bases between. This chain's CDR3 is CSVEDFQASGNTIYF. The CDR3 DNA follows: TGCAGCGTTGAAGATTTCCAGGCCTCTGGAAACACCATATATTTT. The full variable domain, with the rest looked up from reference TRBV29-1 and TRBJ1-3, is SAVISQKPSRDICQRGTSLTIQCQVDSQVTMMFWYRQQPGQSLTLIATANQGSEATYESGFVIDKFPISRPNLTFSTLTVSNMSPEDSSIYLCSVEDFQASGNTIYFGEGSWLTVV.

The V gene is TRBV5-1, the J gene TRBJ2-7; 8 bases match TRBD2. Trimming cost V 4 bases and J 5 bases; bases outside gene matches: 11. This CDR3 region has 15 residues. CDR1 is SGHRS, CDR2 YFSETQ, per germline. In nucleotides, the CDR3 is TGCGCCAGCAGCGATAACAGCGGGAGAGGCAACGAGCAGTACTTC. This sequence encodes CASSDNSGRGNEQYF. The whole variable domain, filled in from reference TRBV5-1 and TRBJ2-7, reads KAGVTQTPRYLIKTRGQQVTLSCSPISGHRSVSWYQQTPGQGLQFLFEYFSETQRNKGNFPGRFSGRQFSNSRSEMNVSTLELGDSALYLCASSDNSGRGNEQYFGPGTRLTVT.

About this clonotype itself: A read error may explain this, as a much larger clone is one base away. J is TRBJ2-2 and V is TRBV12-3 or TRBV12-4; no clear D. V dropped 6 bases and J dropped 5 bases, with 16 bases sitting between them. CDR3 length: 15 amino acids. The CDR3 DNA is TGTGCCAGCAGCTCAAGGAACCTGGCGACCGGGGAGCTGTTTTTT. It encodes CASSSRNLATGELFF.

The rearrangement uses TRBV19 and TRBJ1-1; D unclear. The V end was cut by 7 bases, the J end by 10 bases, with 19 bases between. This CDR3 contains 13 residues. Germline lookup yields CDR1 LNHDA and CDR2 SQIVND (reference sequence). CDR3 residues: CASMGRGFLGAFF. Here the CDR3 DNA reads TGTGCCAGTATGGGCCGAGGGTTCCTTGGAGCTTTCTTT.

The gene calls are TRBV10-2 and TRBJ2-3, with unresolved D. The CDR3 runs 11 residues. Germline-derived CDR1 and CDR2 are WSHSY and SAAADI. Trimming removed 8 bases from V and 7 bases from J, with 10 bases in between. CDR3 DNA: TGCGCCAGCGAGTTTGGGAATACGCAGTATTTT. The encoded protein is CASEFGNTQYF.

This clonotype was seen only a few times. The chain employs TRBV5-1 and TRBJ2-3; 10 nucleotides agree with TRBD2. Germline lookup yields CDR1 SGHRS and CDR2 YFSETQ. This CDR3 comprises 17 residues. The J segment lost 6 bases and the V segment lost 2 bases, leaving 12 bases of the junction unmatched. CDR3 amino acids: CASSLGASGGLLDTQYF. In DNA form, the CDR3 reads TGCGCCAGCAGCTTAGGGGCTAGCGGGGGACTTCTGGATACGCAGTATTTT.

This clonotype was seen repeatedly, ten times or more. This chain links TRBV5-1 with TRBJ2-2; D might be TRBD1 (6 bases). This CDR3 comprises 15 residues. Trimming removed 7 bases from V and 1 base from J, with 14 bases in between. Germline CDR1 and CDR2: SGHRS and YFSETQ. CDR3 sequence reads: CASARDTMNTGELFF. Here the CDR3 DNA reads TGCGCCAGCGCGAGGGACACGATGAACACCGGGGAGCTGTTTTTT.

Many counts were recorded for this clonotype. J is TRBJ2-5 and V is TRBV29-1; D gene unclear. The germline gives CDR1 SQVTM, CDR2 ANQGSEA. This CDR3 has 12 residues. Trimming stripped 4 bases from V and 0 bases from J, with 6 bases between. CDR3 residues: CSVGGYQETQYF. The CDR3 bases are TGCAGCGTTGGAGGATACCAAGAGACCCAGTACTTC.

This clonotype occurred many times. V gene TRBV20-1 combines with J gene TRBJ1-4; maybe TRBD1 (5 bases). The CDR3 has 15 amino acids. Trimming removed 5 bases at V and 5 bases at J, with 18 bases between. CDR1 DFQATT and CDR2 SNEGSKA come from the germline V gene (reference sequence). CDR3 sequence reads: CSAHKPGTENEKLFF. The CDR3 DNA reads TGCAGTGCTCACAAGCCCGGGACGGAAAATGAAAAACTGTTTTTT.

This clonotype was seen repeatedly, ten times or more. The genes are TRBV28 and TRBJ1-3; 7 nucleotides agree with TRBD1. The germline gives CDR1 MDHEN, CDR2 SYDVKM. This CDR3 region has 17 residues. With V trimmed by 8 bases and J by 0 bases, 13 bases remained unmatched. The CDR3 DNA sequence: TGTGCCAGCTTGCCCGGGACAGTACGCTACTCTGGAAACACCATATATTTT. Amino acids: CASLPGTVRYSGNTIYF.

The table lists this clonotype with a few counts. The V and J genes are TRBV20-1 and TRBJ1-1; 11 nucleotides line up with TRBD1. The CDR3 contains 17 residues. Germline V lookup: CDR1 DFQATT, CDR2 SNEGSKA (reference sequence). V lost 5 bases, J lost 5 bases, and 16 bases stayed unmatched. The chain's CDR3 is CSAPLRDRGGWTTEAFF. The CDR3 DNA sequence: TGCAGTGCTCCCCTACGGGACAGGGGGGGTTGGACGACTGAAGCTTTCTTT.

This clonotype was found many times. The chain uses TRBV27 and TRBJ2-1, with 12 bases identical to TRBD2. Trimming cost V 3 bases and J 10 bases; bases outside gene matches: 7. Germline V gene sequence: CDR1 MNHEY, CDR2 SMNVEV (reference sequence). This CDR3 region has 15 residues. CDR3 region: CASSFELAGGNEQFF. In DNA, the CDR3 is TGTGCCAGCAGTTTTGAACTAGCGGGAGGAAACGAGCAGTTCTTC.

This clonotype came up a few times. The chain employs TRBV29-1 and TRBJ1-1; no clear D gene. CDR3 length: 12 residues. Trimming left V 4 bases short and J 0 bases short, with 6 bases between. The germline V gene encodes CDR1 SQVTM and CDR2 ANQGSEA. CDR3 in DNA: TGCAGCGTTGTGGATATGAACACTGAAGCTTTCTTT. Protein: CSVVDMNTEAFF.

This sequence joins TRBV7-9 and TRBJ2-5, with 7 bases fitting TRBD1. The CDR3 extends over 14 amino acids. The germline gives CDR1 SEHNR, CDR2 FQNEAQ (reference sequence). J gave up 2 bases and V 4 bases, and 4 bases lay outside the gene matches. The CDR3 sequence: CASSYGQEQETQYF. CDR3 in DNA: TGTGCCAGCAGCTACGGACAGGAACAAGAGACCCAGTACTTC.

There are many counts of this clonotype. The CDR3 loop is CSVGTKQETQYF. In DNA, the CDR3 is TGCAGCGTTGGGACTAAACAAGAGACCCAGTACTTC. The chain couples TRBV29-1 to TRBJ2-5; a weak D match, TRBD2 (6 bases). The CDR3 is 12 residues long. V was trimmed by 4 bases and J by 2 bases, leaving 8 bases between them. CDR1 SQVTM and CDR2 ANQGSEA come from the germline V gene. Filled out from reference TRBV29-1 and TRBJ2-5, the complete variable domain reads SAVISQKPSRDICQRGTSLTIQCQVDSQVTMMFWYRQQPGQSLTLIATANQGSEATYESGFVIDKFPISRPNLTFSTLTVSNMSPEDSSIYLCSVGTKQETQYFGPGTRLLVL.

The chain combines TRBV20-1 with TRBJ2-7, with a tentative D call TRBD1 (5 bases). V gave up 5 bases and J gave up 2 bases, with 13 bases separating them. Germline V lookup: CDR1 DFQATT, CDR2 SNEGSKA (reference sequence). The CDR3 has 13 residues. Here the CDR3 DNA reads TGCAGTGCTCTTAACAGGCGCCCCTACGAGCAGTACTTC. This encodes CSALNRRPYEQYF.

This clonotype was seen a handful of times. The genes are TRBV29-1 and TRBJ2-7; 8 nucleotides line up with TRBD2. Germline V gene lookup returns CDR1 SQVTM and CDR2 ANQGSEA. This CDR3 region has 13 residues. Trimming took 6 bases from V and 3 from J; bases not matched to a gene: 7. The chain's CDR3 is CSVDSGKGYEQYF. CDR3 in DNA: TGCAGCGTAGATAGCGGGAAGGGCTACGAGCAGTACTTC.

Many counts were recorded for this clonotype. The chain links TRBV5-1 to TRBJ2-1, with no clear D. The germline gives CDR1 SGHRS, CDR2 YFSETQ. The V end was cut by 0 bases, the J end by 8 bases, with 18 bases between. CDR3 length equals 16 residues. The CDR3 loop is CASSLAQSGSADEQFF. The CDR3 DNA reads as TGCGCCAGCAGCTTGGCCCAAAGTGGGTCTGCGGATGAGCAGTTCTTC.

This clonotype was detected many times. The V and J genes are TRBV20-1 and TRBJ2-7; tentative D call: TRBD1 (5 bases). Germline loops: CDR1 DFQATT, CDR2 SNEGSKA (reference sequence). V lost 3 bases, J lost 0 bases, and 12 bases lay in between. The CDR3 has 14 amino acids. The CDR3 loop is CSASDQGISYEQYF. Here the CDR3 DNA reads TGCAGTGCTAGCGACCAGGGTATCTCCTACGAGCAGTACTTC.

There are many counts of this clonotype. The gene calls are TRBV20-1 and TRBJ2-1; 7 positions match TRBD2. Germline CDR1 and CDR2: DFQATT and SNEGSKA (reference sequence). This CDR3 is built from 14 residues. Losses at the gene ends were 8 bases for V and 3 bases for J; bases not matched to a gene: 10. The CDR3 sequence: CSPQRSSGYNEQFF. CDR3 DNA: TGCAGTCCACAAAGGTCTAGCGGCTACAATGAGCAGTTCTTC.

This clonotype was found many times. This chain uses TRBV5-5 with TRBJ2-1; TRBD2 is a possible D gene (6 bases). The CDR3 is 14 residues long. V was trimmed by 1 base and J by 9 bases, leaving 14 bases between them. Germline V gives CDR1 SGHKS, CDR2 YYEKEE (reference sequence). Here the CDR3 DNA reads TGTGCCAGCAGCTTGCTAGCGCCACGGGGTGAGCAGTTCTTC. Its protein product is CASSLLAPRGEQFF.